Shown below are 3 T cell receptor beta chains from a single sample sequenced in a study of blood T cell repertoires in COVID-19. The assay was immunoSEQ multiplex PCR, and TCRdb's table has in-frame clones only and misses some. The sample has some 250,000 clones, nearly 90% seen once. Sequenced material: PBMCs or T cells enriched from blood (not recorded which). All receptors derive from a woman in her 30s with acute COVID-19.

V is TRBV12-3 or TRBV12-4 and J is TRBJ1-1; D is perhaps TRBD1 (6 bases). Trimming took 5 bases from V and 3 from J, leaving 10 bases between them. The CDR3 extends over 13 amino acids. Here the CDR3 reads CASSTRQDTEAFF. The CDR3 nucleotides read TGTGCCAGCAGTACACGACAGGACACTGAAGCTTTCTTT.

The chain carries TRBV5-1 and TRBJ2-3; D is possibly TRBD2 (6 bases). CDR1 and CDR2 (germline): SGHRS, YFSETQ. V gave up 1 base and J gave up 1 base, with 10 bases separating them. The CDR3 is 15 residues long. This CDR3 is CASSLIWEGTDTQYF. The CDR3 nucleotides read TGCGCCAGCAGCTTGATCTGGGAGGGCACAGATACGCAGTATTTT.

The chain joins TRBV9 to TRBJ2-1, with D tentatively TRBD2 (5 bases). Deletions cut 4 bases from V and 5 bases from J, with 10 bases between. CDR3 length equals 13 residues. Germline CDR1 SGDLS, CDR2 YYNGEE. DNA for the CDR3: TGTGCCAGCAGCTCCCCCGGGGACAATGAGCAGTTCTTC. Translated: CASSSPGDNEQFF.